This T cell receptor (beta chain) was identified in a study of shared clonotypes between healthy human individuals. As for the study in general: CD8 memory received one plate per donor, CD8 naive two, CD4 memory three and CD4 naive three. Findings and caveats of the study: Lower generation probabilities were found for non-shared clonotypes than for those shared by all four donors.

Only in-frame clones appear in the TCRdb table, and some are missing; sequencing was by immunoSEQ multiplex PCR. The top ten clones hold about 1% of a sample with 1.4 million to 1.5 million clones, roughly 96% of them seen once. Nashville, Tennessee was home to all donors, each a Caucasian adult. Division of CD4+ cells produced a CD45RA+ naive subset and a CD45RA-negative memory subset. This clone was seen a single time. Its antigen is not known. There are 18 residues in the CDR3. V lost 0 bases, J lost 0 bases, and 6 bases stayed unmatched. Germline V CDR1 and CDR2: MNHEY, SMNVEV (reference sequence).

The chain links TRBV27 to TRBJ2-3; 10 nucleotides match TRBD2. What was sequenced was naive CD4+ T cells sorted from blood. The subset: CD45RA+ positively selected. The clonotype was recovered from a man aged 25 to 40 in good health. Here the CDR3 DNA reads TGTGCCAGCAGTTTATCGGTACTAGCGGGACGTAGCACAGATACGCAGTATTTT. Translated: CASSLSVLAGRSTDTQYF.